This passage covers 20 T cell receptor beta chains from one sample sequenced in a study of blood T cells in healthy people across ages (dated by TCRdb to 2013 to 2016). Preparation of the library involved 5' RACE. The instrument was an Illumina HiSeq 2500. The second PCR ran for roughly 7 to 11 cycles and used a J-beta primer mix along with a sample-barcoded 5' primer. TCRdb passed the public sequencing reads through fastp at Q25 and MiXCR, retaining productive beta sequences. Merged by CDR3 protein, the rows form single entries marked with the most common genes and DNA. The sample table lists about 640,000 distinct CDR3 sequences, approximately 59% of them with a count of one. In total, the top ten clones hold 30% to 45% of the sample. The sample was blood. Receptors originate from a man aged 55 to 70 in good health.

V is TRBV5-1 and J is TRBJ2-7; a possible D gene is TRBD1 (5 bases). V lost 7 bases and J lost 2, with 13 bases in between. CDR3 size: 13 residues. The germline CDR1 and CDR2 sequences are SGHRS and YFSETQ. CDR3 DNA: TGCGCCAGCGGCAGGGTGGGTACCTACGAGCAGTACTTC. Protein product: CASGRVGTYEQYF.

The V and J genes are TRBV5-1 and TRBJ2-1; D is uncertain. Per germline, CDR1 SGHRS and CDR2 YFSETQ. Trimming shortened V by 4 bases and J by 0 bases, and 8 bases separated the two germline ends. CDR3 size: 14 residues. CDR3 in DNA: TGCGCCAGCAGCAAGGGCAGCTCCTACAATGAGCAGTTCTTC. Amino acids: CASSKGSSYNEQFF.

The CDR3 DNA follows: TGTGCCAGCAGCTTAAGACTAGCGGGAGGGAACATTCAGTACTTC. Translated: CASSLRLAGGNIQYF. V usage is TRBV7-2 and J usage is TRBJ2-4; 14 bases fit TRBD2. V shed 2 bases, J shed 7 bases, and the junction held 1 base outside the gene matches. Germline CDR1 reads SGHTA; CDR2 reads FQGNSA. The CDR3 length is 15 residues. Filled out from reference TRBV7-2 and TRBJ2-4, the complete variable domain reads GAGVSQSPSNKVTEKGKDVELRCDPISGHTALYWYRQSLGQGLEFLIYFQGNSAPDKSGLPSDRFSAERTGGSVSTLTIQRTQQEDSAVYLCASSLRLAGGNIQYFGAGTRLSVL.

This clonotype has more than one count but fewer than ten. V gene TRBV20-1 combines with J gene TRBJ2-5; tentatively, D is TRBD1 (5 bases). The CDR3 length is 14 residues. The V gene lost 3 bases and the J gene lost 2 bases, with 13 bases spanning the gap. Germline V gene data show CDR1 as DFQATT and CDR2 as SNEGSKA (reference sequence). The CDR3 region has the DNA TGCAGTGCTAGTGGGCGACAGAAGCAAGAGACCCAGTACTTC. It specifies CSASGRQKQETQYF.

The CDR3 protein is CASSRQTSGGDNEQFF. Written as DNA, the CDR3 is TGTGCCAGCAGCCGCCAGACTAGCGGGGGTGACAATGAGCAGTTCTTC. This chain links TRBV3-1 with TRBJ2-1; 12 bases are shared with TRBD2. This CDR3 spans 16 amino acids. V shed 4 bases and J 5 bases; nucleotides not matched to a gene: 6. Germline CDR1 LGHDT, CDR2 YNNKEL (reference sequence).

The V call is TRBV12-3 or TRBV12-4, the J call TRBJ1-6, with TRBD1 as a possible D gene (6 bases). This CDR3 is 14 amino acids long. V dropped 5 bases and J dropped 8 bases, with 13 bases sitting between them. The CDR3 sequence: CASSPRGLDSPLHF. CDR3 coding DNA: TGTGCCAGCAGTCCCCGGGGGCTTGATTCACCCCTCCACTTT.

The chain links TRBV6-1 to TRBJ1-4, with D perhaps TRBD1 (5 bases). This CDR3 is built from 13 residues. V was clipped by 2 bases and J by 7 bases, with 8 bases between them. Per the germline V gene, CDR1 is MNHNS and CDR2 is SASEGT. For the CDR3, the DNA is TGTGCCAGCAGTGAATTGGGGGTTGAAAAACTGTTTTTT. This encodes CASSELGVEKLFF.

V is TRBV7-9 and J is TRBJ1-4, with 7 bases lining up with TRBD1. Germline V gene data show CDR1 as SEHNR and CDR2 as FQNEAQ (reference sequence). This CDR3 spans 16 amino acids. Losses at the gene ends were 5 bases for V and 7 bases for J; bases not matched to a gene: 13. CDR3 in amino acids: CASSPDRRRWGEKLFF. CDR3 bases: TGTGCCAGCAGCCCGGACAGGAGGAGGTGGGGTGAAAAACTGTTTTTT.

This sequence joins TRBV15 and TRBJ2-4; D might be TRBD2 (5 bases). The J call may be faulty, since TRBJ2-7 better matches the DNA end. There are 14 residues in the CDR3. Germline CDR1 reads LNHNV; CDR2 reads YYDKDF (reference sequence). The CDR3 loop reads CATSRGGGIGEQYF. Here the CDR3 DNA reads TGTGCCACCAGCAGAGGAGGAGGTATAGGCGAGCAGTACTTC.

This clonotype occurred a few times. CDR3 amino acids: CASSLGQGAGGNEQFF. DNA for the CDR3: TGCGCCAGCAGCCTCGGACAGGGGGCAGGTGGAAATGAGCAGTTCTTC. The rearrangement links TRBV5-1 to TRBJ2-1; 11 nucleotides agree with TRBD1. Germline CDR1 SGHRS, CDR2 YFSETQ. With 4 bases clipped from V and 7 bases from J, the junction kept 10 bases outside the gene matches. CDR3 size: 16 residues.

The genes are TRBV12-3 or TRBV12-4 and TRBJ2-3; D not certain. With 4 bases removed from V and 6 bases from J, the gap between germline ends came to 14 bases. This CDR3 is 14 amino acids long. CDR3 protein: CASSSRWIRDTQYF. In DNA, the CDR3 is TGTGCCAGCAGTTCGCGATGGATCAGGGATACGCAGTATTTT.

In its sample, this clonotype was seen a few times. The genes are TRBV7-9 and TRBJ2-7; D gene unclear. The CDR3 length is 14 residues. V dropped 0 bases and J dropped 3 bases, with 9 bases sitting between them. Germline CDR1 SEHNR, CDR2 FQNEAQ (reference sequence). The CDR3 DNA sequence: TGTGCCAGCAGCTTAGCGTCCACCTTCTACGAGCAGTACTTC. It is translated as CASSLASTFYEQYF. The variable domain in full, with the rest retrieved from reference TRBV7-9 and TRBJ2-7, is DTGVSQNPRHKITKRGQNVTFRCDPISEHNRLYWYRQTLGQGPEFLTYFQNEAQLEKSRLLSDRFSAERPKGSFSTLEIQRTEQGDSAMYLCASSLASTFYEQYFGPGTRLTVT.

The table lists this clonotype with a few counts. V is TRBV4-2 and J is TRBJ2-3; D remains unclear. The CDR3 runs 16 residues. Germline-derived CDR1 and CDR2 are LGHNA and YNFKEQ. The ends were cut back, 0 bases at V and 0 bases at J, with 10 bases in the middle. The CDR3 sequence is CASSQEDRASTDTQYF. CDR3 bases: TGTGCCAGCAGCCAAGAGGATAGGGCTAGCACAGATACGCAGTATTTT.

This clonotype was seen only a few times. The J gene is TRBJ1-2, the V gene TRBV7-2; 8 bases fit TRBD1. J lost 7 bases, V lost 5 bases, and 6 bases had no gene match. CDR1 and CDR2 from the germline V gene are SGHTA and FQGNSA. The CDR3 contains 13 residues. The CDR3 region has the DNA TGTGCCAGCAGCGGCGACAGGGGTAGTGGCTACACCTTC. It codes for CASSGDRGSGYTF.

This rearrangement joins TRBV10-3 to TRBJ2-1, with D possibly being TRBD1 or TRBD2 (6 bases each). CDR3 size: 15 residues. Trimming took 2 bases from V and 0 from J, leaving 8 bases between them. CDR1 and CDR2 (germline): ENHRY, SYGVKD. The CDR3 sequence is CAISEEGGSYNEQFF. The CDR3 coding sequence is TGTGCCATCAGTGAGGAGGGGGGCTCCTACAATGAGCAGTTCTTC.

The sample holds one count of this clonotype. V and J are TRBV6-6 and TRBJ2-1; D not resolved. The CDR3 is 14 amino acids. Germline V gives CDR1 MNHNY, CDR2 SVGAGI (reference sequence). V gave up 2 bases and J gave up 4 bases, with 9 bases separating them. The CDR3 region has the DNA TGTGCCAGCAGTTACGGGCTCCCTTACAATGAGCAGTTCTTC. Its protein product is CASSYGLPYNEQFF.

This rearrangement joins TRBV29-1 to TRBJ2-1, with unresolved D. Germline V gene data show CDR1 as SQVTM and CDR2 as ANQGSEA. This CDR3 spans 13 amino acids. CDR3: CRATGSIYNEQFF. CDR3 DNA: TGCAGGGCCACGGGTTCCATCTACAATGAGCAGTTCTTC.

This clonotype was found a few times. The V and J genes are TRBV2 and TRBJ2-1; D not certain. Trimming stripped 6 bases from V and 2 bases from J, with 11 bases between. CDR1 and CDR2 (germline): SNHLY, FYNNEI. The CDR3 totals 14 residues. The CDR3 nucleotides are TGTGCCAGCAGCCTCAGTATAACCTACAATGAGCAGTTCTTC. This sequence encodes CASSLSITYNEQFF.

The V call is TRBV4-1, the J call TRBJ2-7; D is perhaps TRBD2 (7 bases). The V end was cut by 1 base, the J end by 0 bases, with 16 bases between. The CDR3 totals 17 residues. Germline values: CDR1 MGHRA, CDR2 YSYEKL. The CDR3 loop is CASSQAYQRGASYEQYF. The CDR3 nucleotides read TGCGCCAGCAGCCAAGCCTACCAACGGGGGGCCTCCTACGAGCAGTACTTC.

This chain joins TRBV3-1 and TRBJ2-5; D is unclear. The CDR3 runs 15 residues. The germline V and J ends were trimmed by 1 base and 2 bases, with 11 bases remaining between them. Germline loops: CDR1 LGHDT, CDR2 YNNKEL (reference sequence). The CDR3, as DNA: TGTGCCAGCAGCCAAGGGTGGTACAGACAAGAGACCCAGTACTTC. Translated, it gives CASSQGWYRQETQYF.